The entry that follows covers one TCR beta chain sequence. These data come from a study of blood T cell repertoires in COVID-19. Across the whole study: PBMCs, B-cell-depleted T cells, or T cells were the source of the cDNA or gDNA that made up the material.

Trimming took off 7 bases at V and 1 base at J, with 8 bases between the two ends. Looked up from germline, CDR1 is LGHNT and CDR2 is FRNRAP. This CDR3 is 12 amino acids long. Original methodology: Nucleated cell counts were estimated from reference gene primer amplification. Sequencing used immunoSEQ multiplex PCR; TCRdb keeps in-frame clones, though not all of them. V and J calls and clone size follow that table, whereas D and trimming were derived from the DNA. Here the sample spans more than 150,000 clones, around 87% being singletons. A Seattle source enrolled patients during active infection and followed them longitudinally.

This TCR was recovered from a woman between 65 and 79 years old with COVID-19, enrolled during active disease. The sequenced sample consisted of peripheral blood. The genes are TRBV12-5 and TRBJ2-7; no firm D call. CDR3: CASAPGSYEQYF. In nucleotides, the CDR3 is TGTGCTAGTGCCCCGGGTTCCTACGAGCAGTACTTC.